The clone carrying this TCR beta chain was observed a handful of times. Antigen unknown. There are 16 residues in the CDR3. Germline CDR1 SGHDN, CDR2 FVKESK. The V end lost 0 bases, the J end lost 0 bases, and 9 bases lay between the germline ends. The entry originates in a study of early T cells in non-severe SARS-CoV-2 infection. cDNA molecules, individually, were tagged with unique molecular identifiers. MiXCR was run by TCRdb on the 5' RACE reads, yielding one entry per CDR3 protein. This table has tens of thousands of distinct CDR3 sequences, 3.5% to 4.5% appearing once. Broader study findings: Comparison of clonotypes with VDJdb favored anti-spike CD8 responses while missing private and CD4 specificities.

The chain carries TRBV14 and TRBJ2-1; D might be TRBD1 or TRBD2, each matching 5 bases. Material for sequencing was whole blood. The sequence came from an adult who was a healthcare worker with PCR-confirmed SARS-CoV-2 infection or an uninfected control (not recorded which). Here the CDR3 reads CASSQERGVSYNEQFF. Here the CDR3 DNA reads TGTGCCAGCAGCCAAGAGAGGGGCGTCTCCTACAATGAGCAGTTCTTC.